This T cell receptor (beta chain) was obtained from a study of T cells after yellow fever vaccination. Background on the study: Preparation used SMART-Seq v4 Ultra Low Input for the low-cell-number fractions. Study-wide results and limits: The study re-detected most primary-vaccination clones after the booster (96% CD4, 88% CD8). Overlap between CD4 and CD8 compartments was detected for a small share of clonotypes. One caveat is that FACS-sorted repertoires could contain abundant clonotypes contaminating from the bulk population.

With regard to this clonotype: Its antigen is unknown.

In TCRdb, the 5' RACE reads were re-called with MiXCR into one record per CDR3 protein. The sample lists over 150,000 distinct CDR3 sequences, 6.2% occurring once. Germline assignment: CDR1 LNHDA and CDR2 SQIVND (reference sequence). V lost 3 bases and J lost 1, with 22 bases in between. The CDR3 is 19 residues long. V and J are TRBV19 and TRBJ2-4; D is possibly TRBD1 (6 bases). This sequence originates from a man younger than 30 who received the YFV17D yellow fever vaccine. Sample: CD4+ T cells sorted from PBMCs, taken on the day of the first yellow fever vaccination. The CDR3 is CASSILKAETGYAKNIQYF. The DNA for the CDR3 is TGTGCCAGTAGTATTCTGAAGGCCGAGACAGGATATGCCAAAAACATTCAGTACTTC. The full variable domain, rest sourced from reference TRBV19 and TRBJ2-4, is DGGITQSPKYLFRKEGQNVTLSCEQNLNHDAMYWYRQDPGQGLRLIYYSQIVNDFQKGDIAEGYSVSREKKESFPLTVTSAQKNPTAFYLCASSILKAETGYAKNIQYFGAGTRLSVL.